A selection of T cell receptor beta chains follows, all from one sample in a study of response to subunit inactivated influenza vaccine. TCRdb analysed the RT-PCR reads with MiXCR anew, one entry per CDR3 protein. The table includes 550,000 to 800,000 distinct CDR3 sequences, about 14% detected once. Source: PBMCs from blood, taken around 14 days before vaccination. Receptor source: a man between 50 and 59 years old who received an inactivated influenza vaccine. CDR3s include the opening cysteine and the closing phenylalanine or tryptophan. A D gene is named only where the DNA matches it firmly.

V	D	J	CDR3
TRBV5-1	.	TRBJ2-2	CASSLASGSISNGELFF
TRBV20-1	.	TRBJ1-5	CSARSGGEPQHF
TRBV4-3	TRBD2	TRBJ2-3	CASSLSSGRALGTQYF
TRBV7-9	TRBD2	TRBJ2-7	CASSLGPGGGISYEQYF
TRBV9	.	TRBJ2-4	CASSVVRYLAKNIQYF
TRBV20-1	.	TRBJ2-5	CSAREDWKETQYF
TRBV7-9	TRBD1	TRBJ2-7	CASVQGHLYEQYF
TRBV6-2/TRBV6-3	TRBD2	TRBJ2-2	CASSYRRGGPGGELFF
TRBV2	.	TRBJ2-4	CASSALAKNIQYF
TRBV11-2	.	TRBJ2-3	CASSLDYSTDTQYF
TRBV4-3	TRBD2	TRBJ2-1	CASSPRHGGRRDNEQFF
TRBV28	.	TRBJ2-1	CASSLLGGRGNEQFF
TRBV14	.	TRBJ2-5	CASSQDTVGETQYF
TRBV20-1	.	TRBJ2-1	CSASGSLAYNEQFF
TRBV18	.	TRBJ2-7	CASSPPGRRNEQYF
TRBV6-2/TRBV6-3	.	TRBJ2-3	CASSYGTDTDTQYF
TRBV27	.	TRBJ2-7	CASSRHQSTYEQYF
TRBV5-4	.	TRBJ1-1	CASSLGSFYSDSWRTEAFF
TRBV6-5	.	TRBJ2-2	CASSYGGYANTGELFF
TRBV20-1	.	TRBJ2-2	CSARDWGNTGELFF
TRBV19	.	TRBJ1-5	CASTTPGRGAQPQHF
TRBV6-1	.	TRBJ2-1	CASKSRRDNYNEQFF
TRBV12-3/TRBV12-4	.	TRBJ2-7	CASSETASGYEQYF
TRBV19	TRBD1	TRBJ1-5	CASLGQGVQPQHF
TRBV7-9	TRBD1	TRBJ2-5	CASSLQGQKQETQYF
TRBV6-5	.	TRBJ1-1	CASSYIPMASRVTEAFF
TRBV5-1	.	TRBJ1-2	CASSLDTENYGYTF
TRBV7-9	.	TRBJ1-6	CASSPTDYTPLHF
TRBV9	.	TRBJ1-2	CASSVEGRSLDGYTF
TRBV20-1	TRBD2	TRBJ2-7	CSARDQGGAWQYF
TRBV2	.	TRBJ2-2	CASEGRLNTGELFF
TRBV7-2	.	TRBJ1-5	CASSLEEWVQPQHF
TRBV3-1	.	TRBJ1-5	CASSQGRRDQPQHF
TRBV4-2	TRBD1	TRBJ2-2	CASSGQGELFF
TRBV29-1	.	TRBJ2-7	CSVNLPVTDSVTYEQYF
TRBV29-1	.	TRBJ1-5	CSVGVADPNQPQHF
TRBV4-2	TRBD1	TRBJ1-1	CASTRDRSLGDTEAFF
TRBV10-2	.	TRBJ2-7	CASLGSHEQYF
TRBV5-6	TRBD2	TRBJ2-1	CASSLPSGAYNEQFF
TRBV6-5	.	TRBJ2-7	CASSFSHGSYEQYF
TRBV19	.	TRBJ2-2	CASSPRQVVPGELFF
TRBV20-1	.	TRBJ2-1	CSAMFGADEQFF
TRBV7-3	TRBD2	TRBJ2-2	CASSPQGAGGHRTGELFF
TRBV5-6	.	TRBJ1-5	CASSRLSQPQHF
TRBV10-3	.	TRBJ2-1	CAISESKFSYNEQFF